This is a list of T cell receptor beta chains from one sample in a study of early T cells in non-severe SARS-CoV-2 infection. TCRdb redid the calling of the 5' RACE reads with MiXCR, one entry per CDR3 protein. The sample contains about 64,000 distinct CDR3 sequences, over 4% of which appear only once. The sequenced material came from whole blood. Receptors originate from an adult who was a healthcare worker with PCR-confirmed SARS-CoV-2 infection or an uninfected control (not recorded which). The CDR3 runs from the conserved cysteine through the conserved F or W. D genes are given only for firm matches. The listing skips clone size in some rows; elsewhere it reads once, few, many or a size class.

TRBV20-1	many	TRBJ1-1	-	TGCAGTGCTAGATTTACAAACACTGAAGCTTTCTTT	CSARFTNTEAFF
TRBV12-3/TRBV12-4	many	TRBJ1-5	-	TGTGCCAGCAGTTTGGACAGTAATCAGCCCCAGCATTTT	CASSLDSNQPQHF
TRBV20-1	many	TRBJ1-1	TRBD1	TGCAGTGCCCCGGGGACAGGGGGCACTGAAGCTTTCTTT	CSAPGTGGTEAFF
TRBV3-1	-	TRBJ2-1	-	TGTGCCAGCAGCCAAGCATATGGACAGAACTACAATGAGCAGTTCTTC	CASSQAYGQNYNEQFF
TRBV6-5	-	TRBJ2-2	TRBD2	TGTGCCAGCAGTTACTCGACTAGCGGGAACACCGGGGAGCTGTTTTTT	CASSYSTSGNTGELFF
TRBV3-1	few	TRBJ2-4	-	TGTGCCAGCAGCCAAACGTCCAGGGGAGGCATTCAGTACTTC	CASSQTSRGGIQYF
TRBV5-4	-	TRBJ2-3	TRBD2	TGTGCCAGCAAACCTAGCGGGTTCACAGATACGCAGTATTTT	CASKPSGFTDTQYF
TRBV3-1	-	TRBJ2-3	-	TGTGCCAGCAGCCAAGCAAGGTCAGATACGCAGTATTTT	CASSQARSDTQYF
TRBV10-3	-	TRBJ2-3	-	TGTGCCATCAGCGTTGACGGAGATACGCAGTATTTT	CAISVDGDTQYF
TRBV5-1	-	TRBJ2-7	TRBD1	TGCGCCAGCAGCTCTGGGGGACAGGGGGCCTACGAGCAGTACTTC	CASSSGGQGAYEQYF
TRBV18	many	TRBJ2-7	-	TGTGCCAGCTCACCACGGTCGGGAGTTTACGAGCAGTACTTC	CASSPRSGVYEQYF
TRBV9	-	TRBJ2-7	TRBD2	TGTGCCAGCAGCGTAGCTCCGCTAGCGGGGGAACCCTACGAGCAGTACTTC	CASSVAPLAGEPYEQYF
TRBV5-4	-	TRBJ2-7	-	TGTGCCAGCAGCCGAGGGTCTAGCGAGTTCTACGAGCAGTACTTC	CASSRGSSEFYEQYF
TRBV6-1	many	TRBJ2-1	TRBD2	TGTGCCAGCAGCGCAGATAGCGGGGTGTACAATGAGCAGTTCTTC	CASSADSGVYNEQFF
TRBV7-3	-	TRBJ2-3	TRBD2	TGTGCCAGCAGCCTCGGAGCGGGAGGTTCAGATACGCAGTATTTT	CASSLGAGGSDTQYF
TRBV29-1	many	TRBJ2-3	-	TGCAGCGTCGCGGGCCTCCTAGGCACAGATACGCAGTATTTT	CSVAGLLGTDTQYF
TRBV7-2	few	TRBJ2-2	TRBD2	TGTGCCAGCAGCTCCCCTCATAGCGGGGGGGCGGCGAGGACCGGGGAGCTGTTTTTT	CASSSPHSGGAARTGELFF
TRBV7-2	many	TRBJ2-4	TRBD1	TGTGCCAGCAGCTCTGCCTACAGGGGCTCCAAAAACATTCAGTACTTC	CASSSAYRGSKNIQYF
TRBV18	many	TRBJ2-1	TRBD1	TGTGCCAGCTCACCTTTCCCAACAGGGGCCAGATACAATGAGCAGTTCTTC	CASSPFPTGARYNEQFF
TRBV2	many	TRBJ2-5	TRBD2	TGTGCCAGCAGTCTAGCGCGGGAGGAGGAGACCCAGTACTTC	CASSLAREEETQYF
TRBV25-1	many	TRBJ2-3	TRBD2	TGTGCCAGCAGTGAGCGGCTAGCGGGAGTCTCTCCAGATACGCAGTATTTT	CASSERLAGVSPDTQYF
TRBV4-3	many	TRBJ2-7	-	TGCGCCAGCAGCCAAGATCCCCTAGCGACCTACGAGCAGTACTTC	CASSQDPLATYEQYF
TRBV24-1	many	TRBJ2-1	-	TGTGCCACCAGTGATTCGGGCCGAAACTACAATGAGCAGTTCTTC	CATSDSGRNYNEQFF
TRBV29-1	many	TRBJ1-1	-	TGCAGCGCCCAGGGGCAGCAGGACACTGAAGCTTTCTTT	CSAQGQQDTEAFF
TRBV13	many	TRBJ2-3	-	TGTGCCAGCAACCGACTAGTGACAGATACGCAGTATTTT	CASNRLVTDTQYF
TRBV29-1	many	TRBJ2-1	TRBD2	TGCAGCGTGGAGCGGGAGGGCCTCAGGAATGAGCAGTTCTTC	CSVEREGLRNEQFF
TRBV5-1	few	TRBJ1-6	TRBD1	TGCGCCAGCAGCTTGGAGGGACAGGATGCTTCACCCCTCCACTTT	CASSLEGQDASPLHF
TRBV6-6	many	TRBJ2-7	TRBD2	TGTGCCAGCAGTTACGTACTAGCGGGATTCTCCTACGAGCAGTACTTC	CASSYVLAGFSYEQYF
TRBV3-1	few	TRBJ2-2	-	TGTGCCAGCAGCTCCGAGGGCGGGGCGAACACCGGGGAGCTGTTTTTT	CASSSEGGANTGELFF